This is a list of T cell receptor beta chains from one sample in a study of T cell responses to AZD1222 COVID-19 vaccine. Clones were read by immunoSEQ multiplex PCR, and TCRdb kept only the in-frame ones, dropping some. The sample carries 140,000 or so clones, 88% recorded once. This specimen consisted of peripheral blood, obtained 28 days after the second AZD1222 dose. These receptors were obtained from an adult who received the AZD1222 COVID-19 vaccine. Each CDR3 is given with its conserved first and last residue. A D gene is named only where the DNA matches it firmly. Size values are once, few and many counts, or a class for expanded clones, and some rows have none.

clone_size,v_call,j_call,d_call,cdr3_aa,cdr3_nt
NA,TRBV7-2,TRBJ2-1,TRBD2,CASSLASGSLGYNEQFF,TGTGCCAGCAGCTTAGCTAGCGGGAGTTTGGGCTACAATGAGCAGTTCTTC
NA,TRBV7-7,TRBJ2-1,NA,CASSLDGGANEQFF,TGTGCTAGCAGCTTAGATGGCGGGGCCAATGAGCAGTTCTTC
NA,TRBV28,TRBJ1-2,NA,CASNPLGRANYGYTF,TGTGCCAGCAACCCCCTGGGGAGAGCTAACTATGGCTACACCTTC
NA,TRBV6-5,TRBJ2-3,TRBD2,CASSTSGGTDTQYF,TGTGCCAGCAGTACTAGCGGGGGAACAGATACGCAGTATTTT
NA,TRBV5-4,TRBJ2-7,TRBD2,CASSSTGRGSSYEQYF,TGTGCCAGCAGCTCGACTGGGAGGGGCAGCTCCTACGAGCAGTACTTC
NA,TRBV4-1,TRBJ2-3,NA,CASSQPPADIDTQYF,TGCGCCAGCAGCCAACCACCCGCGGACATAGATACGCAGTATTTT
NA,TRBV7-2,TRBJ2-5,TRBD2,CASSFSSGTGETQYF,TGTGCCAGCAGCTTTTCTAGCGGGACTGGAGAGACCCAGTACTTC
NA,TRBV5-1,TRBJ2-7,NA,CASSGGRSSSYEQYF,TGCGCCAGCAGCGGGGGACGATCGAGCTCCTACGAGCAGTACTTC
NA,TRBV3-1/TRBV3-2,TRBJ2-5,TRBD2,CASSQGSGGQRETQYF,TGTGCCAGCAGCCAAGGAAGCGGGGGGCAGAGAGAGACCCAGTACTTC
NA,TRBV28,TRBJ2-1,TRBD2,CASSLLTAGNNEQFF,TGTGCCAGCAGTTTATTGACAGCGGGGAACAATGAGCAGTTCTTC
NA,TRBV7-2,TRBJ1-2,NA,CASSLNQEDYGYTF,TGTGCCAGCAGCTTGAATCAGGAGGACTATGGCTACACCTTC
NA,TRBV5-1,TRBJ2-6,NA,CASSLPTGLSAGANVLTF,TGCGCCAGCAGCTTGCCCACAGGACTCTCCGCCGGGGCCAACGTCCTGACTTTC
NA,TRBV23-1,TRBJ1-5,NA,CARIKEVRNQPQHF,TGCGCCAGGATAAAGGAGGTTCGGAATCAGCCCCAGCATTTT
NA,TRBV4-1,TRBJ1-4,NA,CASSHADGEKLFF,TGCGCCAGCAGCCACGCCGATGGTGAAAAACTGTTTTTT
NA,TRBV30,TRBJ1-1,NA,CAWRPFNTEAFF,TGTGCCTGGAGGCCTTTCAACACTGAAGCTTTCTTT
NA,TRBV7-3,TRBJ2-2,NA,CASSLTEGAGELFF,TGTGCCAGCAGCTTAACGGAGGGGGCCGGGGAGCTGTTTTTT
NA,TRBV19,TRBJ2-1,NA,CASRRRGSYNEQFF,TGTGCCAGTAGACGGAGGGGGTCCTACAATGAGCAGTTCTTC
NA,TRBV5-1,TRBJ2-3,NA,CASSLRGPSAPDTQYF,TGCGCCAGCAGCTTACGGGGCCCCTCGGCCCCAGATACGCAGTATTTT
NA,TRBV7-8,TRBJ1-2,TRBD1,CASSNDRGRYGYTF,TGTGCCAGCAGCAACGACAGGGGAAGATATGGCTACACCTTC
few,TRBV27,TRBJ1-2,TRBD1,CASSLTETGTGYTF,TGTGCCAGCAGTTTAACCGAGACAGGGACTGGCTACACCTTC
NA,TRBV6-5,TRBJ2-7,NA,CASSYLWDGGSYEQYF,TGTGCCAGCAGTTACCTATGGGACGGGGGCTCCTACGAGCAGTACTTC
NA,TRBV30,TRBJ2-1,NA,CAWSVLGLPHNEQFF,TGTGCCTGGAGTGTACTTGGGCTACCCCACAATGAGCAGTTCTTC
few,TRBV10-2,TRBJ2-1,TRBD2,CASSASSGGPNEQFF,TGCGCCAGCAGTGCGTCTAGCGGGGGCCCCAATGAGCAGTTCTTC
NA,TRBV7-6,TRBJ1-4,TRBD1,CASSLPLTGGGFSEKLFF,TGTGCCAGCAGCTTACCCCTGACAGGGGGCGGGTTTAGCGAAAAACTGTTTTTT
NA,TRBV27,TRBJ2-3,NA,CASSLIAAPDTQYF,TGTGCCAGCAGTTTAATAGCGGCCCCAGATACGCAGTATTTT
NA,TRBV5-5,TRBJ2-1,NA,CASSPLPGEQFF,TGTGCCAGCAGCCCCCTCCCGGGAGAGCAGTTCTTC
NA,TRBV6-2/TRBV6-3,TRBJ1-2,NA,CASSWPLSYGYTF,TGTGCCAGCAGCTGGCCGCTATCGTATGGCTACACCTTC
few,TRBV5-1,TRBJ1-3,NA,CASSLSGKSSGNTIYF,TGCGCCAGCAGCTTGTCCGGTAAAAGCTCTGGAAACACCATATATTTT
NA,TRBV28,TRBJ2-2,TRBD1,CASSLGQAGTGELFF,TGTGCCAGCAGTTTAGGACAGGCCGGCACCGGGGAGCTGTTTTTT
NA,TRBV11-1,TRBJ1-4,NA,CASSSYRNEKLFF,TGTGCCAGCAGCTCCTACAGGAATGAAAAACTGTTTTTT
NA,TRBV28,TRBJ1-2,NA,CASSRPGGSNYGYTF,TGTGCCAGCAGCCGGCCGGGGGGGAGTAACTATGGCTACACCTTC
NA,TRBV11-2,TRBJ2-4,NA,CASSPDGLLAKNIQYF,TGTGCCAGCAGCCCGGACGGCCTATTAGCCAAAAACATTCAGTACTTC
NA,TRBV6-5,TRBJ1-1,NA,CASSLRLGYTEAFF,TGTGCCAGCAGTCTACGATTAGGCTACACTGAAGCTTTCTTT
NA,TRBV3-1/TRBV3-2,TRBJ1-2,NA,CASSQGRGQGYGYTF,TGTGCCAGCAGCCAAGGTCGGGGGCAAGGCTATGGCTACACCTTC
NA,TRBV7-2,TRBJ1-4,NA,CASSLRGRANEKLFF,TGTGCCAGCAGCTTAAGGGGACGGGCGAATGAAAAACTGTTTTTT
NA,TRBV24-1,TRBJ2-1,TRBD2,CATETSGGNNEQFF,TGTGCCACCGAGACTAGCGGGGGAAACAATGAGCAGTTCTTC
NA,TRBV6-2/TRBV6-3,TRBJ1-5,NA,CASSYEGRLGEPQHF,TGTGCCAGCAGTTACGAGGGCAGATTAGGAGAGCCCCAGCATTTT
NA,TRBV9,TRBJ2-3,TRBD2,CASSVGLAGGTDTQYF,TGTGCCAGCAGCGTAGGACTAGCGGGGGGCACAGATACGCAGTATTTT
NA,TRBV6-4,TRBJ2-1,NA,CASSEQGISYNEQFF,TGTGCCAGCAGTGAACAGGGAATCTCCTACAATGAGCAGTTCTTC
NA,TRBV5-1,TRBJ2-3,NA,CASSLGQAMLSDTQYF,TGCGCCAGCAGCCTGGGACAAGCAATGTTGTCGGATACGCAGTATTTT
few,TRBV5-1,TRBJ1-4,NA,CASRADPRGEKLFF,TGCGCCAGCAGGGCGGACCCCAGGGGTGAAAAACTGTTTTTT
NA,TRBV9,TRBJ2-7,TRBD1,CASSVQAGTVLYEQYF,TGTGCCAGCAGCGTCCAGGCCGGGACAGTGCTCTACGAGCAGTACTTC
NA,TRBV7-9,TRBJ1-1,TRBD1,CASSLFLQDRDNTEAFF,TGTGCCAGCAGCCTATTTCTCCAGGACAGGGATAACACTGAAGCTTTCTTT
few,TRBV7-2,TRBJ1-5,NA,CASSPRQGNQPQHF,TGTGCCAGCAGCCCCCGGCAGGGCAATCAGCCCCAGCATTTT
NA,TRBV19,TRBJ1-1,NA,CASSITLSGNTEAFF,TGTGCCAGTAGTATAACCCTTTCGGGGAACACTGAAGCTTTCTTT
NA,TRBV11-2,TRBJ2-1,NA,CASSLDVDRVWFF,TGTGCCAGCAGCTTAGACGTTGATAGAGTTTGGTTCTTC
NA,TRBV12-3/TRBV12-4,TRBJ2-7,NA,CASSFASSYEQYF,TGTGCCAGCAGTTTCGCCAGTTCCTACGAGCAGTACTTC
once,TRBV29-1,TRBJ2-3,NA,CSVEPGGPDTQYF,TGCAGCGTTGAGCCTGGGGGCCCAGATACGCAGTATTTT
NA,TRBV28,TRBJ1-3,NA,CASSPPLRASGNTIYF,TGTGCCAGCAGCCCCCCTCTGAGGGCCTCTGGAAACACCATATATTTT
NA,TRBV24-1,TRBJ2-1,TRBD2,CATSDTSGGGLRQFF,TGTGCCACCAGTGACACCAGCGGGGGTGGCCTCCGGCAGTTCTTC
NA,TRBV10-3,TRBJ2-2,NA,CAISESRTMNTGELFF,TGTGCCATCAGTGAGTCGCGGACGATGAACACCGGGGAGCTGTTTTTT
NA,TRBV5-1,TRBJ2-3,NA,CASGQSSTTDTQYF,TGCGCCAGCGGCCAGTCTTCGACCACAGATACGCAGTATTTT
NA,TRBV30,TRBJ2-2,TRBD2,CAWAGGVRGGTGELFF,TGTGCCTGGGCCGGGGGAGTACGGGGGGGCACCGGGGAGCTGTTTTTT
NA,TRBV19,TRBJ2-7,NA,CASSRGTGTMSVYEQYF,TGTGCCAGTAGTAGGGGGACGGGGACGATGTCGGTCTACGAGCAGTACTTC
once,TRBV11-3,TRBJ2-7,NA,CASSLGGGSYEQYF,TGTGCCAGCAGCTTAGGAGGCGGCTCCTACGAGCAGTACTTC
NA,TRBV12-3/TRBV12-4,TRBJ2-5,NA,CASRLRGIQTQYF,TGTGCCAGCAGGCTCAGGGGCATTCAGACCCAGTACTTC
NA,TRBV6-2/TRBV6-3,TRBJ2-7,NA,CASSYSSYEQYF,TGTGCCAGCAGTTACAGCTCCTACGAGCAGTACTTC